A single sample is the source of the 20 T cell receptor beta chains below, sequenced in a study of T cell repertoires in cytomegalovirus infection. These receptors are not linked to any known antigen. One entry per CDR3 protein, called by TCRdb with MiXCR from the reads. The table shows approximately 1,000,000 distinct CDR3 sequences, with less than 35% occurring only once. The sequencing here drew on cultured CD8+ T cells from PBMCs, taken from culture after CMV antigen stimulation. These receptors were obtained from a human donor in good health (CMV status not recorded). Some clones in this sample may be carry-over from other donors' samples.

This chain uses TRBV3-1 with TRBJ1-1, with 9 bases that match TRBD1. This CDR3 comprises 16 residues. Germline CDR1 is LGHDT and CDR2 is YNNKEL (reference sequence). Trimming removed 4 bases from V and 2 bases from J; junction bases left unmatched: 8. CDR3 residues: CASSPLGTGTNTEAFF. The CDR3 region has the DNA TGTGCCAGCAGCCCCCTTGGGACAGGGACTAACACTGAAGCTTTCTTT.

The chain employs TRBV2 and TRBJ1-2; D ambiguous. The CDR3 is made up of 10 amino acids. The V end was cut by 7 bases, the J end by 8 bases, with 8 bases between. The germline CDR1 and CDR2 sequences are SNHLY and FYNNEI. The CDR3 nucleotides read TGTGCCAGCATAGCCGTCGGCTACACCTTC. Translating it yields CASIAVGYTF.

This clonotype has more than one count but fewer than ten. V is TRBV10-3 and J is TRBJ2-7; tentative D call: TRBD1 (7 bases). V lost 4 bases and J 7 bases, leaving 20 bases between the germline ends. Looked up from germline, CDR1 is ENHRY and CDR2 is SYGVKD. The CDR3 sequence is 15 residues long. Written as DNA, the CDR3 is TGTGCCATCAGTGTGACTAGGGACAGCTCAAAGGAGCAGTACTTC. This translates into CAISVTRDSSKEQYF.

V gene TRBV20-1 combines with J gene TRBJ1-1; D is perhaps TRBD1 (5 bases). There are 14 residues in the CDR3. Germline V gives CDR1 DFQATT, CDR2 SNEGSKA (reference sequence). Trimming stripped 7 bases from V and 6 bases from J, with 21 bases between. Written as DNA, the CDR3 is TGCAGTGGGAGACACATGGGGGTCGGACCTGAAGCTTTCTTT. Translated: CSGRHMGVGPEAFF.

This clonotype was picked up a small number of times. The gene calls are TRBV7-9 and TRBJ1-2, with 9 bases lining up with TRBD1. This CDR3 comprises 17 residues. After removal of 1 base from V and 2 bases from J, the junction contained 8 bases not matched to a gene. Germline CDR1 reads SEHNR; CDR2 reads FQNEAQ (reference sequence). This chain's CDR3 is CASSLEQGASSNYGYTF. DNA of the CDR3: TGTGCCAGCAGCTTAGAACAGGGGGCCTCTTCGAACTATGGCTACACCTTC.

V is TRBV7-9 and J is TRBJ1-1; D may be TRBD1 (5 bases). Germline V lookup: CDR1 SEHNR, CDR2 FQNEAQ (reference sequence). V lost 5 bases to trimming and J lost 1 base, with 14 bases between them. There are 15 residues in the CDR3. CDR3 region: CASSGGGAGNTEAFF. Here the CDR3 DNA reads TGTGCCAGCAGCGGGGGGGGAGCGGGGAACACTGAAGCTTTCTTT.

This chain joins TRBV7-9 and TRBJ2-2; 7 positions match TRBD1. Germline CDR1 is SEHNR and CDR2 is FQNEAQ (reference sequence). Losses at the gene ends were 5 bases for V and 3 bases for J; bases not matched to a gene: 6. The CDR3 consists of 15 residues. CDR3 bases: TGTGCCAGCAGCCCCCGGGACAGCTACACCGGGGAGCTGTTTTTT. This sequence encodes CASSPRDSYTGELFF.

There are a few counts of this clonotype. V is TRBV14 and J is TRBJ2-1; D not resolved. Germline-derived CDR1 and CDR2 are SGHDN and FVKESK. The CDR3 is 14 residues long. Trimming left V 4 bases short and J 8 bases short, with 15 bases between. In nucleotides, the CDR3 is TGTGCCAGCAGCCCACAAGATCCTGGGGATGAGCAGTTCTTC. Protein sequence: CASSPQDPGDEQFF. Variable domain in full (rest from reference TRBV14 and TRBJ2-1): EAGVTQFPSHSVIEKGQTVTLRCDPISGHDNLYWYRRVMGKEIKFLLHFVKESKQDESGMPNNRFLAERTGGTYSTLKVQPAELEDSGVYFCASSPQDPGDEQFFGPGTRLTVL.

The J gene is TRBJ2-4, the V gene TRBV15; D perhaps matches TRBD2 (6 bases). The CDR3 totals 16 residues. Germline V gene lookup returns CDR1 LNHNV and CDR2 YYDKDF (reference sequence). Between the trimmed V and J ends, which lost 3 bases and 4 bases, there was a span of 16 bases. CDR3 region: CATSSLEEGKKNIQYF. The CDR3 DNA reads as TGTGCCACCAGCAGTCTCGAGGAGGGAAAGAAAAACATTCAGTACTTC. Based on the CDR3 plus reference TRBV15 and TRBJ2-4, the full variable domain is DAMVIQNPRYQVTQFGKPVTLSCSQTLNHNVMYWYQQKSSQAPKLLFHYYDKDFNNEADTPDNFQSRRPNTSFCFLDIRSPGLGDTAMYLCATSSLEEGKKNIQYFGAGTRLSVL.

A few counts support this clonotype. This rearrangement joins TRBV13 to TRBJ1-2; TRBD1 agrees at 9 bases. V lost 4 bases to trimming and J lost 4 bases; unmatched junction nucleotides: 7. Germline CDR1 is PRHDT and CDR2 is FYEKMQ (reference sequence). The CDR3 extends over 15 amino acids. The CDR3 region has the DNA TGTGCCAGCAGCTCCGGGGGACAGGGCCTCTATGGCTACACCTTC. This translates into CASSSGGQGLYGYTF.

There are a few counts of this clonotype. The V gene is TRBV25-1, the J gene TRBJ1-5; possibly TRBD1 for D (5 bases). V was clipped by 2 bases and J by 4 bases, with 12 bases between them. This CDR3 contains 15 residues. The V gene's germline CDR1 is MGHDK and CDR2 SYGVNS. CDR3 sequence reads: CASSEGGGGNQPQHF. DNA for the CDR3: TGTGCCAGCAGTGAAGGGGGTGGAGGGAATCAGCCCCAGCATTTT.

The J gene is TRBJ2-1, the V gene TRBV24-1; 10 nucleotides agree with TRBD1. Germline-derived CDR1 and CDR2 are KGHDR and SFDVKD. The CDR3 has 16 residues. V shed 4 bases, J shed 5 bases, and the junction held 7 bases outside the gene matches. CDR3 nucleotides: TGTGCCACCAGTGACCCGGGACAGGGGAATCACAATGAGCAGTTCTTC. This gives the protein CATSDPGQGNHNEQFF.

This clonotype has a handful of counts. The CDR3 DNA is TGTGCCATCTTGTCGCTTAACTATGGCTACACCTTC. This translates into CAILSLNYGYTF. The chain uses TRBV10-3 and TRBJ1-2; D gene ambiguous. In germline, CDR1 is ENHRY, CDR2 SYGVKD. The CDR3 extends over 12 amino acids. The V and J ends lost 8 bases and 1 base respectively, with 8 bases between them.

As DNA, the CDR3 is TGCAGCGTTGAAACGGGACAGAACGGAAAACTGTTTTTT. Translating it yields CSVETGQNGKLFF. The rearrangement links TRBV29-1 to TRBJ1-4; 7 nucleotides match TRBD1. Germline CDR1 and CDR2: SQVTM and ANQGSEA. The length of the CDR3 is 13 residues. V trimming: 2 bases; J trimming: 10 bases; junction bases outside the gene matches: 7.

The rearrangement links TRBV7-6 to TRBJ2-2, with D unclear. The germline CDR1 and CDR2 sequences are SGHVS and FNYEAQ. With 6 bases removed from V and 0 bases from J, the gap between germline ends came to 8 bases. The CDR3 has 14 amino acids. The CDR3 reads CASSFGPNTGELFF. The CDR3 DNA is TGTGCCAGCAGTTTTGGACCGAACACCGGGGAGCTGTTTTTT.

This clonotype was recorded a few times. The J gene is TRBJ1-4, the V gene TRBV12-3 or TRBV12-4; TRBD1 is a possible D gene (5 bases). The CDR3 consists of 15 residues. V gave up 5 bases and J gave up 5 bases, with 15 bases separating them. Written as DNA, the CDR3 is TGTGCCAGCAGTCTTACCGGGACGGTCAATGAAAAACTGTTTTTT. Translation gives CASSLTGTVNEKLFF.

The J gene is TRBJ1-2, the V gene TRBV29-1; D gene ambiguous. This CDR3 comprises 12 residues. The V gene lost 5 bases and the J gene lost 5 bases, with 12 bases spanning the gap. CDR1 SQVTM and CDR2 ANQGSEA come from the germline V gene. The CDR3 is CSVLWAGYGYTF. The CDR3 bases are TGCAGCGTTCTCTGGGCCGGGTATGGCTACACCTTC.

This clonotype has a count of ten or more. The chain carries TRBV7-2 and TRBJ2-4; D possibly corresponds to TRBD2 (5 bases). V lost 4 bases to trimming and J lost 5 bases, with 27 bases between them. There are 19 residues in the CDR3. Germline values: CDR1 SGHTA, CDR2 FQGNSA. Here the CDR3 DNA reads TGTGCCAGCAGCTCCCTAGGTATATTCGGGGTGAGCGAAGAAAACATTCAGTACTTC. It is translated as CASSSLGIFGVSEENIQYF.

The V and J genes are TRBV27 and TRBJ1-6, with D tentatively TRBD1 (6 bases). The V and J ends lost 1 base and 8 bases respectively, with 15 bases between them. Per germline, CDR1 MNHEY and CDR2 SMNVEV (reference sequence). There are 16 residues in the CDR3. In DNA, the CDR3 is TGTGCCAGCAGTTTATTCGGAGGGGGTAATGATTCACCCCTCCACTTT. Encoded protein: CASSLFGGGNDSPLHF.

This chain links TRBV6-2 or TRBV6-3 with TRBJ1-1; D is ambiguous. The V end was cut by 4 bases, the J end by 5 bases, with 11 bases between. The CDR3 sequence is 13 residues long. Germline V gene sequence: CDR1 MNHEY, CDR2 SVGEGT. The CDR3 DNA follows: TGTGCCAGCAGTTCCGGACTGTGGACTGAAGCTTTCTTT. Translating gives CASSSGLWTEAFF.